These 9 T cell receptor beta chains share one sample of origin, sequenced in a study of molecular identifiers for immune sequencing clone quantification. MiXCR was run by TCRdb on the PCR reads, yielding one entry per CDR3 protein. Seen here are 60,000 to 70,000 distinct CDR3 sequences, 15% to 20% observed once, and the top ten hold over 1.2%. The sequenced sample was naive CD8+ T cells from blood, with Jurkat cell RNA spiked in. Subset reported: FACS-sorted CD8+CD4-CCR7+CD45RA+ naive T cells. Every receptor here comes from a human donor in good health. Some libraries in this study had Jurkat cell RNA spiked in.

This clonotype was recorded many times. The chain recombines TRBV28 with TRBJ2-7; 7 bases fit TRBD1. V gave up 4 bases and J gave up 2 bases; unmatched junction bases: 5. The CDR3 extends over 14 amino acids. From germline, CDR1 is MDHEN and CDR2 SYDVKM. The CDR3 DNA is TGTGCCAGCAGTTCAGGACAGGCTACCTACGAGCAGTACTTC. It encodes CASSSGQATYEQYF.

This clonotype was seen at least ten times. This chain links TRBV27 with TRBJ1-1; D remains ambiguous. From germline, CDR1 is MNHEY and CDR2 SMNVEV (reference sequence). The CDR3 spans 13 residues. V lost 2 bases, J lost 4 bases, and 8 bases lay in between. The CDR3 DNA reads as TGTGCCAGCAGTTTAGTCGCCAGCACTGAAGCTTTCTTT. As protein: CASSLVASTEAFF.

At least ten counts were recorded for this clonotype. V is TRBV30 and J is TRBJ2-2; D is undetermined. This CDR3 is built from 13 residues. Germline V gene lookup returns CDR1 GTSNPN and CDR2 SVGIG (reference sequence). Trimming removed 2 bases at V and 0 bases at J, with 4 bases between. The CDR3 here is CAWSYTNTGELFF. As DNA, the CDR3 is TGTGCCTGGAGTTACACGAACACCGGGGAGCTGTTTTTT.

To note about this clonotype: Since no conserved phenylalanine or tryptophan closes the CDR3, a read error is the likely cause. The V and J genes are TRBV5-6 and TRBJ2-5; possibly TRBD1 or TRBD2 for D (5 bases each). Per the germline V gene, CDR1 is SGHDT and CDR2 is YYEEEE. This CDR3 contains 14 residues. The germline V and J ends were trimmed by 3 bases and 5 bases, with 14 bases remaining between them. The CDR3 bases are TGTGCCAGCAGCTCGGCCGGGGCGTCCGAGACCCAGTACGTC. Its translation is CASSSAGASETQYV.

This clonotype was detected many times. The rearrangement links TRBV20-1 to TRBJ2-1; D is possibly TRBD1 or TRBD2 (5 bases each). The germline V gene encodes CDR1 DFQATT and CDR2 SNEGSKA (reference sequence). The ends were cut back, 6 bases at V and 4 bases at J, with 16 bases in the middle. CDR3 size: 14 residues. The CDR3 DNA follows: TGCAGTGCGGTTGGAGGCAGGGATTACAATGAGCAGTTCTTC. Protein: CSAVGGRDYNEQFF.

There are a few counts of this clonotype. V and J are TRBV12-3 or TRBV12-4 and TRBJ2-7; 8 nucleotides agree with TRBD1. V shed 6 bases, J shed 6 bases, and the junction held 7 bases outside the gene matches. There are 13 residues in the CDR3. In nucleotides, the CDR3 is TGTGCCAGCAGATCCTGGACAGGGTCCGAGCAGTACTTC. Translation: CASRSWTGSEQYF.

In this sample, this clonotype turned up many times. CDR3 region: CASSPYGLAGGYNEQFF. The CDR3 nucleotides read TGTGCCAGCAGTCCCTACGGACTAGCGGGAGGATACAATGAGCAGTTCTTC. V is TRBV12-3 or TRBV12-4 and J is TRBJ2-1, with 14 bases matching TRBD2. V lost 5 bases and J lost 4; bases outside the gene matches: 7. CDR3 size: 17 residues.

The genes are TRBV24-1 and TRBJ1-1; tentative D call: TRBD1 (6 bases). The V end was cut by 6 bases, the J end by 0 bases, with 7 bases between. The CDR3 runs to 13 residues. From germline, CDR1 is KGHDR and CDR2 SFDVKD. CDR3 bases: TGTGCCACCAGTCCAGGGGTGAACACTGAAGCTTTCTTT. Translated: CATSPGVNTEAFF.

The table lists this clonotype with many counts. The rearrangement uses TRBV29-1 and TRBJ1-1, with 8 bases lining up with TRBD1. This CDR3 contains 16 residues. V shed 5 bases and J 1 base; nucleotides not matched to a gene: 12. Looked up from germline, CDR1 is SQVTM and CDR2 is ANQGSEA. The CDR3 here is CSVCFPYGQGNTEAFF. The CDR3 region has the DNA TGCAGCGTTTGTTTTCCTTATGGACAGGGGAACACTGAAGCTTTCTTT. Full variable domain (remainder filled in from reference TRBV29-1 and TRBJ1-1): SAVISQKPSRDICQRGTSLTIQCQVDSQVTMMFWYRQQPGQSLTLIATANQGSEATYESGFVIDKFPISRPNLTFSTLTVSNMSPEDSSIYLCSVCFPYGQGNTEAFFGQGTRLTVV.